This passage covers 12 T cell receptor beta chains from one sample sequenced in a study of blood T cell repertoires in COVID-19. Sequencing was performed with immunoSEQ multiplex PCR; in TCRdb, only in-frame clones are kept and a portion is missing. This table has about 280,000 clones, under 90% appearing once. Sequenced input: peripheral blood. All receptors derive from a woman between 45 and 65 years old who had recovered from COVID-19.

This chain uses TRBV19 with TRBJ1-1; 9 bases are shared with TRBD1. The CDR3 consists of 14 residues. With 5 bases clipped from V and 5 bases from J, the junction kept 6 bases outside the gene matches. Germline-derived CDR1 and CDR2 are LNHDA and SQIVND (reference sequence). CDR3 sequence: CASSPQGAGTEAFF. Written as DNA, the CDR3 is TGTGCCAGTAGTCCACAGGGGGCAGGTACTGAAGCTTTCTTT.

This chain links TRBV18 with TRBJ1-1; a weak D match, TRBD1 (5 bases). The CDR3 spans 13 residues. Trimming shortened V by 1 base and J by 3 bases, and 6 bases separated the two germline ends. Per germline, CDR1 KGHSH and CDR2 LQKENI. The CDR3 coding sequence is TGTGCCAGCTCACCACAACAGGACACTGAAGCTTTCTTT. Amino acids: CASSPQQDTEAFF.

Only a few counts were recorded for this clone. The V call is TRBV21-1, the J call TRBJ1-1; no check of the table's D call, TRBD1, against the DNA was made. TRBV21-1 is designated a pseudogene. This CDR3 is 17 amino acids long. CDR3 loop: CASSKRDRGERPTEAFF. CDR3 in DNA: TGTGCCAGCAGCAAAAGGGACAGGGGGGAACGTCCTACTGAAGCTTTCTTT.

The chain couples TRBV30 to TRBJ1-5, with D uncertain. Trimming removed 2 bases from V and 2 bases from J, with 19 bases in between. The CDR3 is made up of 17 amino acids. Per the germline V gene, CDR1 is GTSNPN and CDR2 is SVGIG (reference sequence). CDR3 DNA: TGTGCCTGGAGTACTACTCCGGGTTCCTTCGGCAATCAGCCCCAGCATTTT. It is translated as CAWSTTPGSFGNQPQHF.

The rearrangement joins TRBV24-1 to TRBJ2-1, with D tentatively TRBD1 (5 bases). The CDR3 totals 14 residues. Germline V gene lookup returns CDR1 KGHDR and CDR2 SFDVKD. The germline V and J ends were trimmed by 7 bases and 2 bases, with 11 bases remaining between them. The CDR3 reads CATSTAGTYNEQFF. As DNA, the CDR3 is TGTGCCACCAGCACGGCAGGGACCTACAATGAGCAGTTCTTC.

As to this clone: Other DNA variants within this sample encode the same CDR3. This chain uses TRBV9 with TRBJ2-7, with D tentatively TRBD1 (7 bases). The germline gives CDR1 SGDLS, CDR2 YYNGEE. The CDR3 covers 14 residues. Trimming took off 0 bases at V and 3 bases at J, with 10 bases between the two ends. CDR3 amino acids: CASSVGGDSYEQYF. CDR3 coding DNA: TGTGCCAGCAGCGTAGGCGGGGACAGCTACGAGCAGTACTTC. Complete variable domain (other parts from reference TRBV9 and TRBJ2-7): DSGVTQTPKHLITATGQRVTLRCSPRSGDLSVYWYQQSLDQGLQFLIQYYNGEERAKGNILERFSAQQFPDLHSELNLSSLELGDSALYFCASSVGGDSYEQYFGPGTRLTVT.

CDR3 amino acids: CATSDVGLPGGGYTF. CDR3 DNA: TGTGCCACCAGTGATGTAGGACTGCCGGGGGGCGGCTACACCTTC. J is TRBJ1-2 and V is TRBV24-1, with a tentative D call TRBD1 (6 bases). Looked up from germline, CDR1 is KGHDR and CDR2 is SFDVKD. The V and J ends lost 3 bases and 8 bases respectively, with 18 bases between them. The CDR3 covers 15 residues.

V and J are TRBV4-2 and TRBJ2-1, with a tentative D call TRBD1 (5 bases). The V gene lost 2 bases and the J gene lost 8 bases, with 13 bases spanning the gap. CDR1 and CDR2 (germline): LGHNA, YNFKEQ. The CDR3 is made up of 14 amino acids. In DNA form, the CDR3 reads TGTGCCAGCAGCCAAAGCAGGGAACGCGATGAGCAGTTCTTC. Residues: CASSQSRERDEQFF.

The chain recombines TRBV6-5 with TRBJ1-1, with D hard to call. The V gene's germline CDR1 is MNHEY and CDR2 SVGAGI. Trimming shortened V by 4 bases and J by 1 base, and 16 bases separated the two germline ends. The CDR3 contains 16 residues. For the CDR3, the DNA is TGTGCCAGCAGTTCAATGGCGGTCATACCGAACACTGAAGCTTTCTTT. Translated: CASSSMAVIPNTEAFF.

The chain joins TRBV6-5 to TRBJ1-5, with a tentative D call TRBD1 (5 bases). Trimming cost V 7 bases and J 6 bases, with 10 bases left between them. The germline CDR1 and CDR2 sequences are MNHEY and SVGAGI. This CDR3 has 12 amino acids. CDR3 sequence: CASNQGGQPQHF. CDR3 DNA sequence: TGTGCCAGCAACCAGGGCGGTCAGCCCCAGCATTTT.

This sequence joins TRBV5-5 and TRBJ2-3, with D tentatively TRBD1 (7 bases). The CDR3 spans 12 residues. V was cut by 8 bases and J by 3 bases, with 10 bases left in between. Per germline, CDR1 SGHKS and CDR2 YYEKEE (reference sequence). This CDR3 reads CASQGGTDTQYF. The CDR3 DNA follows: TGTGCCAGTCAGGGGGGAACAGATACGCAGTATTTT.

This clone was observed a few times. The rearrangement uses TRBV29-1 and TRBJ2-7, with 10 bases fitting TRBD1. Germline V gene lookup returns CDR1 SQVTM and CDR2 ANQGSEA. The ends lost 5 bases at V and 0 bases at J; junction bases unmatched: 1. This CDR3 contains 13 residues. In DNA form, the CDR3 reads TGCAGCGTTAGGACAGGGGGCTCCTACGAGCAGTACTTC. Amino acid sequence: CSVRTGGSYEQYF.